Listed here are 29 T cell receptor beta chains from one sample, sequenced in a study of blood T cell repertoires in COVID-19. The data were produced by immunoSEQ multiplex PCR, yet TCRdb's version contains in-frame clones alone and is incomplete. The sample contains 150,000 to 200,000 clones, less than 85% of which appear only once. The source material was peripheral blood. The receptor set was obtained from a human donor with acute or convalescent COVID-19. The donor label of this sample is uncertain.

The genes are TRBV5-4 and TRBJ2-7; TRBD2 is a possible D gene (7 bases). Germline V gives CDR1 SGHNT, CDR2 YYREEE (reference sequence). This CDR3 is 15 amino acids long. V was pared by 2 bases and J by 0 bases, with 12 bases between. The CDR3 sequence is CASSLGGALSYEQYF. The CDR3, as DNA: TGTGCCAGCAGCTTAGGGGGGGCCCTCTCCTACGAGCAGTACTTC. The full variable domain, in which reference TRBV5-4 and TRBJ2-7 provide the parts outside the CDR3, is ETGVTQSPTHLIKTRGQQVTLRCSSQSGHNTVSWYQQALGQGPQFIFQYYREEENGRGNFPPRFSGLQFPNYSSELNVNALELDDSALYLCASSLGGALSYEQYFGPGTRLTVT.

A few counts support this clone. This chain joins TRBV30 and TRBJ1-1, with D uncertain. Germline assignment: CDR1 GTSNPN and CDR2 SVGIG (reference sequence). V was pared by 3 bases and J by 1 base, with 9 bases between. CDR3 size: 13 residues. The DNA for the CDR3 is TGTGCCTGGAGATGGACTGGGAACACTGAAGCTTTCTTT. Protein: CAWRWTGNTEAFF.

The chain is built from TRBV18 and TRBJ1-2, with TRBD1 matching over 8 bases. J was trimmed by 7 bases and V by 0 bases; bases with no gene match: 10. Germline V gene data show CDR1 as KGHSH and CDR2 as LQKENI. The CDR3 has 16 amino acids. The CDR3 reads CASSPPLGQGIGGYTF. CDR3 sequence (DNA): TGTGCCAGCTCACCACCCCTAGGACAGGGTATTGGTGGCTACACCTTC. The full variable domain, with the rest looked up from reference TRBV18 and TRBJ1-2, is NAGVMQNPRHLVRRRGQEARLRCSPMKGHSHVYWYRQLPEEGLKFMVYLQKENIIDESGMPKERFSAEFPKEGPSILRIQQVVRGDSAAYFCASSPPLGQGIGGYTFGSGTRLTVV.

The chain is built from TRBV7-2 and TRBJ2-2; D is ambiguous. There are 12 residues in the CDR3. With 3 bases removed from V and 6 bases from J, the gap between germline ends came to 5 bases. Germline V gene sequence: CDR1 SGHTA, CDR2 FQGNSA. CDR3 bases: TGTGCCAGCAGCTTTCGAGCCGGGGAGCTGTTTTTT. This encodes CASSFRAGELFF. The full variable domain, in which reference TRBV7-2 and TRBJ2-2 provide the parts outside the CDR3, is GAGVSQSPSNKVTEKGKDVELRCDPISGHTALYWYRQSLGQGLEFLIYFQGNSAPDKSGLPSDRFSAERTGGSVSTLTIQRTQQEDSAVYLCASSFRAGELFFGEGSRLTVL.

The chain uses TRBV29-1 and TRBJ1-2; 9 bases agree with TRBD1. CDR1 SQVTM and CDR2 ANQGSEA come from the germline V gene. V lost 6 bases, J lost 4 bases, and 15 bases stayed unmatched. This CDR3 has 16 residues. The CDR3 is CSVPDGTGGGPYGYTF. CDR3 coding DNA: TGCAGCGTACCGGATGGTACAGGGGGCGGCCCCTATGGCTACACCTTC.

This rearrangement joins TRBV18 to TRBJ1-1; no clear D gene. V was clipped by 3 bases and J by 0 bases, with 11 bases between them. Germline values: CDR1 KGHSH, CDR2 LQKENI. The CDR3 is 15 amino acids. This CDR3 is CASSPKNRVNTEAFF. The CDR3 DNA reads TGTGCCAGCTCACCTAAAAACAGAGTGAACACTGAAGCTTTCTTT.

The chain joins TRBV15 to TRBJ1-2; D gene unclear. Germline V gene data show CDR1 as LNHNV and CDR2 as YYDKDF (reference sequence). Trimming took 0 bases from V and 4 from J, leaving 6 bases between them. This CDR3 has 13 amino acids. The CDR3 coding sequence is TGTGCCACCAGCAGAGAAGAGGTCTATGGCTACACCTTC. Protein: CATSREEVYGYTF.

V usage is TRBV2 and J usage is TRBJ1-5, with 9 nucleotides matching TRBD1. This CDR3 spans 14 amino acids. Germline loops: CDR1 SNHLY, CDR2 FYNNEI. Trimming at V came to 6 bases and at J to 13 bases, leaving 13 bases not matched to a gene. CDR3: CASREGTGPTGQHF. Here the CDR3 DNA reads TGTGCCAGCAGGGAGGGGACAGGGCCGACGGGGCAGCATTTT.

The V and J genes are TRBV15 and TRBJ2-5, with D perhaps TRBD2 (7 bases). Per germline, CDR1 LNHNV and CDR2 YYDKDF (reference sequence). Trimming removed 4 bases at V and 5 bases at J, with 20 bases between. The CDR3 consists of 16 residues. This CDR3 reads CATSTIQRGGSETQYF. The DNA of the CDR3 is TGTGCCACCAGCACAATCCAAAGGGGGGGGTCGGAGACCCAGTACTTC.

V is TRBV28 and J is TRBJ1-3, with unresolved D. The V end was cut by 3 bases, the J end by 4 bases, with 10 bases between. Germline V lookup: CDR1 MDHEN, CDR2 SYDVKM. This CDR3 comprises 14 residues. The CDR3 is CASSLQSGGNTIYF. Here the CDR3 DNA reads TGTGCCAGCAGTTTGCAATCGGGAGGAAACACCATATATTTT.

V usage is TRBV18 and J usage is TRBJ2-1; 8 bases agree with TRBD1. The germline gives CDR1 KGHSH, CDR2 LQKENI. The CDR3 consists of 14 residues. The V and J ends lost 8 bases and 0 bases, in that order; junction bases with no gene match: 3. The CDR3 sequence: CASATGGSYNEQFF. Here the CDR3 DNA reads TGTGCCAGCGCCACAGGGGGCTCCTACAATGAGCAGTTCTTC.

The table lists this clone with a count of one. The CDR3 DNA follows: TGTGCCAGCAGCCATGGGACAGGCGTACTCTACGAGCAGTACTTC. Translation gives CASSHGTGVLYEQYF. The J gene is TRBJ2-7, the V gene TRBV14; 8 nucleotides align to TRBD1. This CDR3 spans 15 amino acids. From germline, CDR1 is SGHDN and CDR2 FVKESK. Trimming removed 3 bases from V and 3 bases from J; junction bases left unmatched: 7.

The chain combines TRBV2 with TRBJ2-3; 8 nucleotides agree with TRBD1. Germline values: CDR1 SNHLY, CDR2 FYNNEI. After removal of 6 bases from V and 2 bases from J, the junction contained 7 bases not matched to a gene. The CDR3 has 15 amino acids. This CDR3 is CASRAGDRPTDTQYF. As DNA, the CDR3 is TGTGCCAGCAGGGCCGGGGACAGGCCCACAGATACGCAGTATTTT.

V is TRBV18 and J is TRBJ2-7; no clear D gene. V lost 3 bases and J 3 bases, leaving 6 bases between the germline ends. The germline gives CDR1 KGHSH, CDR2 LQKENI. This CDR3 comprises 12 residues. The CDR3 here is CASSPTGYEQYF. For the CDR3, the DNA is TGTGCCAGCTCACCCACGGGCTACGAGCAGTACTTC.

The chain links TRBV10-3 to TRBJ1-5, with TRBD1 identical over 12 bases. The CDR3 runs to 17 residues. The V gene end was trimmed by 4 bases and the J gene end by 1 base; junction bases not matched to a gene: 5. Germline CDR1 reads ENHRY; CDR2 reads SYGVKD. The CDR3 DNA reads as TGTGCCATCAGTGCGGGACAGGGGGCTGCGAGCAATCAGCCCCAGCATTTT. As protein: CAISAGQGAASNQPQHF.

The chain uses TRBV28 and TRBJ1-2; 7 nucleotides agree with TRBD1. V was pared by 6 bases and J by 4 bases, with 5 bases of the junction left unmatched. The CDR3 spans 13 residues. Germline CDR1 MDHEN, CDR2 SYDVKM. DNA of the CDR3: TGTGCCAGCAGCCCAACAGGGGTCTATGGCTACACCTTC. It translates to CASSPTGVYGYTF.

The rearrangement uses TRBV7-2 and TRBJ1-1; D unresolved. The V gene's germline CDR1 is SGHTA and CDR2 FQGNSA. This CDR3 has 15 amino acids. V was pared by 1 base and J by 0 bases, with 9 bases between. The CDR3 here is CASSLVTGLNTEAFF. DNA of the CDR3: TGTGCCAGCAGCTTAGTAACGGGTTTGAACACTGAAGCTTTCTTT. Using reference TRBV7-2 and TRBJ1-1 for the parts outside the CDR3, the full variable domain is GAGVSQSPSNKVTEKGKDVELRCDPISGHTALYWYRQSLGQGLEFLIYFQGNSAPDKSGLPSDRFSAERTGGSVSTLTIQRTQQEDSAVYLCASSLVTGLNTEAFFGQGTRLTVV.

This chain connects TRBV5-8 to TRBJ2-1; TRBD1 might be the D (6 bases). Germline V lookup: CDR1 SGHTS, CDR2 YDEGEE. The ends were cut back, 4 bases at V and 7 bases at J, with 18 bases in the middle. This CDR3 is built from 15 residues. CDR3 in DNA: TGTGCCAGCAGCAACAACAGGGCCATCCGAAATGAGCAGTTCTTC. This translates into CASSNNRAIRNEQFF.

The chain recombines TRBV6-6 with TRBJ1-1; D is uncertain. Trimming took off 9 bases at V and 0 bases at J, with 14 bases between the two ends. The CDR3 runs 14 residues. CDR1 is MNHNY, CDR2 SVGAGI, per germline (reference sequence). The DNA for the CDR3 is TGTGCCAGTACGGCGGGGAGGTTGAACACTGAAGCTTTCTTT. It translates to CASTAGRLNTEAFF.

This sequence joins TRBV2 and TRBJ1-4, with D uncertain. The germline V and J ends were trimmed by 6 bases and 2 bases, with 10 bases remaining between them. The CDR3 is made up of 14 amino acids. The germline gives CDR1 SNHLY, CDR2 FYNNEI. CDR3 nucleotides: TGTGCCAGCAGAATGACGGGGACTAATGAAAAACTGTTTTTT. Protein: CASRMTGTNEKLFF.

In the case of this clone: One junction end does not reproduce the germline sequence, and a read error may be involved. This chain joins TRBV6-1 and TRBJ2-1; 13 bases fit TRBD2. This CDR3 is built from 15 residues. Germline V gives CDR1 MNHNS, CDR2 SASEGT. CDR3 sequence reads: CASSEVGLAGASLIF. The CDR3 nucleotides are TGTGCCAGCAGTGAAGTTGGACTAGCGGGGGCCTCACTCATCTTC.

CDR3 region: CASSFRTGSTGELFF. The CDR3 coding sequence is TGTGCCAGCAGCTTCAGGACAGGGAGCACCGGGGAGCTGTTTTTT. The gene calls are TRBV7-6 and TRBJ2-2; 8 bases line up with TRBD1. Per germline, CDR1 SGHVS and CDR2 FNYEAQ. The CDR3 is 15 amino acids. V gave up 3 bases and J gave up 4 bases; unmatched junction bases: 4.

The chain joins TRBV3-1 (or the pseudogene TRBV3-2) to TRBJ1-4, with no clear D. V dropped 1 base and J dropped 5 bases, with 8 bases sitting between them. Germline CDR1 LGHDT, CDR2 YNNKEL (reference sequence). This CDR3 is built from 14 residues. The CDR3 is CASSQVPGNEKLFF. The CDR3 bases are TGTGCCAGCAGCCAAGTCCCCGGGAATGAAAAACTGTTTTTT.

This chain links TRBV18 with TRBJ1-3, with a possible D match to TRBD1 (6 bases). Per the germline V gene, CDR1 is KGHSH and CDR2 is LQKENI. There are 17 residues in the CDR3. Trimming cost V 1 base and J 0 bases, with 13 bases left between them. CDR3 loop: CASSPQGRGGSGNTIYF. The CDR3 bases are TGTGCCAGCTCACCACAGGGGCGAGGGGGCTCTGGAAACACCATATATTTT.

CDR3 amino acids: CASVTGGQPQHF. In nucleotides, the CDR3 is TGTGCCAGTGTTACGGGAGGTCAGCCCCAGCATTTT. The V and J genes are TRBV28 and TRBJ1-5; D gene uncertain. The CDR3 totals 12 residues. The germline V gene has CDR1 MDHEN and CDR2 SYDVKM. Trimming left V 9 bases short and J 6 bases short, with 12 bases between.

The J gene is TRBJ1-4, the V gene TRBV25-1, with unresolved D. The CDR3 runs 16 residues. Germline lookup yields CDR1 MGHDK and CDR2 SYGVNS. V was pared by 5 bases and J by 0 bases, with 13 bases between. As DNA, the CDR3 is TGTGCCAGCAGTACCCCCCAAACAGCAACTAATGAAAAACTGTTTTTT. It yields the protein CASSTPQTATNEKLFF.

CDR3 DNA sequence: TGTGCCAGCAGCTGGACAGGGTCCAGCTCTGAAGCTTTCTTT. It yields the protein CASSWTGSSSEAFF. The chain joins TRBV7-2 to TRBJ1-1; 8 bases map to TRBD1. This CDR3 comprises 14 residues. Germline CDR1 and CDR2: SGHTA and FQGNSA. V lost 4 bases to trimming and J lost 6 bases; unmatched junction nucleotides: 7.

The chain links TRBV2 to TRBJ1-6; the D gene is possibly TRBD1 (5 bases). Germline assignment: CDR1 SNHLY and CDR2 FYNNEI. V was pared by 4 bases and J by 1 base, with 5 bases between. The CDR3 spans 14 residues. In DNA form, the CDR3 reads TGTGCCAGCAGTGGACAGTCCTATAATTCACCCCTCCACTTT. Translation: CASSGQSYNSPLHF.

In its sample, this clone was seen a few times. The chain combines TRBV9 with TRBJ1-2, with TRBD1 identical over 7 bases. The germline gives CDR1 SGDLS, CDR2 YYNGEE. CDR3 length: 15 amino acids. The trim removed 4 bases at V and 5 bases at J, leaving 11 bases unmatched. The CDR3 spells CASSPRGLDRYGYTF. The DNA for the CDR3 is TGTGCCAGCAGCCCTAGGGGCCTGGACAGGTATGGCTACACCTTC.